This T cell receptor beta chain was documented in a study of T-cell reconstitution after alpha-beta-depleted transplantation in children. As concerns this clonotype: One end of the junction fails to match germline, which may point to a read error.

Preparation of the TCRbeta library used unique molecular identifiers. TCRdb re-called the PCR reads with MiXCR, one entry per CDR3 protein. The sample includes roughly 200,000 distinct CDR3 sequences, around 9.5% of them seen just once. This CDR3 comprises 15 residues. Germline V CDR1 and CDR2: DFQATT, SNEGSKA (reference sequence). The chain has TRBV20-1 and TRBJ1-1; tentatively, D is TRBD1 (5 bases). The starting material was PBMCs from the stem cell graft donor, obtained from the stem cell graft. The source is a human donor who donated a stem cell graft to a child with acute lymphoblastic leukemia. CDR3 nucleotides: TGCAGTGCCAGAGAAGATGGCAGGGCGGTCACTGAAGCTTTCTTT. Its protein product is CSAREDGRAVTEAFF.